This T cell receptor (beta chain) was obtained from a study of cytomegalovirus exposure and HLA in healthy donors. This clone was seen only a few times. Primers included in the PCR were 60 Vbeta and 13 Jbeta primers. The repertoire was sequenced with immunoSEQ multiplex PCR; TCRdb's copy has only in-frame clones and lacks some. Counted here are 97,000 or so clones, 75% to 80% occurring once; the ten biggest clones make up around a tenth. The clonotype comes from a male donor in good health and CMV-seropositive. The sample was PBMCs.

CDR3 nucleotide sequence: TGTGCCAGCAGCCAGAGAGGATTCGACACTGAAGCTTTCTTT. This translates into CASSQRGFDTEAFF. This chain links TRBV11-2 with TRBJ1-1, with D unresolved. The V gene lost 5 bases and the J gene lost 3 bases, with 13 bases spanning the gap. The CDR3 is 14 residues long. Germline lookup yields CDR1 SGHAT and CDR2 FQNNGV.